The TCR beta chain described here comes from a study of cytomegalovirus exposure and HLA in healthy donors. The PCR had 60 Vbeta and 13 Jbeta primers. Measured with immunoSEQ multiplex PCR; TCRdb has only the in-frame clones, and not every one. Altogether 120,000 to 150,000 clones are present, roughly 80% being singletons, with the ten largest covering roughly 4.7%. Worth noting for this clone: Antigen unknown.

CDR1 is GTSNPN and CDR2 is SVGIG in the germline V gene (reference sequence). This CDR3 comprises 13 residues. After removal of 3 bases from V and 1 base from J, the junction contained 1 base not matched to a gene. Study-level results: Associated with cytomegalovirus, according to the listing, were around 160 TCR beta chains. A missense variant in DCLRE1C was later tied to TCR beta V- and J-gene trimming. Most TCR sequences were uncommon, yet certain public TCRs appeared in many donors.

The gene calls are TRBV30 and TRBJ1-1; 8 bases agree with TRBD1. Sequencing was carried out using PBMCs. The clonotype originates from a male donor in good health and CMV-seronegative. Here the CDR3 DNA reads TGTGCCTGGAGCAGGGGGCAGAACACTGAAGCTTTCTTT. This translates into CAWSRGQNTEAFF.